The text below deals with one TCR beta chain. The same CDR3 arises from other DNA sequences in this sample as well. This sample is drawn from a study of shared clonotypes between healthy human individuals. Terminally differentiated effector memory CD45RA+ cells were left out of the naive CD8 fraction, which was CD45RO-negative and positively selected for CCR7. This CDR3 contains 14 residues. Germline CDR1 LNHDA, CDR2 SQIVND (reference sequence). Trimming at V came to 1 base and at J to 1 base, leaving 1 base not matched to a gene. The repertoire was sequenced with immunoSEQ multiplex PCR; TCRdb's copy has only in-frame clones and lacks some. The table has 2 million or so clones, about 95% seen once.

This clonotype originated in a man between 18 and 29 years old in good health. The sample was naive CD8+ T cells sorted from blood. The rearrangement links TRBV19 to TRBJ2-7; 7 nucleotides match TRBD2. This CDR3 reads CASSIASGSYEQYF. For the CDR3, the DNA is TGTGCCAGTAGTATAGCTAGCGGATCCTACGAGCAGTACTTC.